The entry below describes one T cell receptor beta chain. Antigen unknown. This record comes from a study of cytomegalovirus exposure and HLA in healthy donors. Broader study findings: Most of the TCR beta V segments (in an earlier analysis) were productive either about 87% or about 30% of the time. Follow-up analysis seemed to connect common viral pathogens with several of the most significant clusters identified. Most TCR sequences were seen very rarely across donors, but some public TCRs occurred in many.

The study ran its PCR with 60 Vbeta and 13 Jbeta primers. In the authors' methods: A later analysis counted about 80 million unique TCR beta chains, around 10 million shared. Sequenced by immunoSEQ multiplex PCR; TCRdb stores in-frame clones only, minus some. V and J calls and clone size follow that table, whereas D and trimming were derived from the DNA. The data contain about 190,000 clones, around 80% of them seen just once; the ten biggest clones take up about 2%. The junction had 8 bases not matched to a gene; V was cut back by 4 bases and J by 4 bases. Germline CDR1 SGHKS, CDR2 YYEKEE (reference sequence). This CDR3 region has 15 residues.

The TCR originated in a woman aged 18-29 years in good health and CMV-seropositive. The V call is TRBV5-5, the J call TRBJ1-2; 9 nucleotides line up with TRBD1. Sequencing input: PBMCs. CDR3 bases: TGTGCCAGCAGCCCACCGGGACAGGGCCTCTATGGCTACACCTTC. Translated: CASSPPGQGLYGYTF.